The next 17 T cell receptor beta chains were all read from a single sample in a study of cytomegalovirus exposure and HLA in healthy donors. The PCR employed 60 Vbeta primers together with 13 Jbeta primers. Sequencing used immunoSEQ multiplex PCR; TCRdb keeps in-frame clones, though not all of them. The clone table shows about 190,000 clones, with the ten largest holding around 0.95%. Sequencing input: PBMCs. These receptors were obtained from a woman younger than 45 in good health and CMV-seropositive.

The chain couples TRBV7-7 to TRBJ2-7; a possible D gene is TRBD1 (5 bases). The germline V gene has CDR1 SSHAT and CDR2 FNYEAQ (reference sequence). The CDR3 loop spans 14 amino acids. Trimming cost V 5 bases and J 5 bases, with 16 bases left between them. The CDR3 loop is CASSGGGPGNEQYF. CDR3 nucleotides: TGTGCCAGCAGCGGCGGTGGTCCAGGGAACGAGCAGTACTTC.

The chain recombines TRBV9 with TRBJ2-1, with 9 nucleotides matching TRBD2. This CDR3 spans 15 amino acids. J gave up 2 bases and V 0 bases, and 0 bases lay outside the gene matches. Germline assignment: CDR1 SGDLS and CDR2 YYNGEE. Here the CDR3 DNA reads TGTGCCAGCAGCGTAGCTAGCGGGGCCTACAATGAGCAGTTCTTC. As protein: CASSVASGAYNEQFF.

The chain couples TRBV30 to TRBJ2-2; D remains ambiguous. Germline lookup yields CDR1 GTSNPN and CDR2 SVGIG (reference sequence). The CDR3 is made up of 13 amino acids. V was trimmed by 1 base and J by 4 bases, leaving 7 bases between them. CDR3 sequence (DNA): TGTGCCTGGAGTGAGGAGAGCACCGGGGAGCTGTTTTTT. Protein sequence: CAWSEESTGELFF. Filled out from reference TRBV30 and TRBJ2-2, the complete variable domain reads SQTIHQWPATLVQPVGSPLSLECTVEGTSNPNLYWYRQAAGRGLQLLFYSVGIGQISSEVPQNLSASRPQDRQFILSSKKLLLSDSGFYLCAWSEESTGELFFGEGSRLTVL.

The chain is built from TRBV5-1 and TRBJ2-5, with 10 bases matching TRBD1. This CDR3 has 15 amino acids. V lost 4 bases and J lost 4; bases outside the gene matches: 7. Germline CDR1 SGHRS, CDR2 YFSETQ. The CDR3 bases are TGCGCCAGCAGCGCCCGGGACAGGGGAGGAGAGACCCAGTACTTC. Encoded protein: CASSARDRGGETQYF.

V is TRBV7-2 and J is TRBJ2-7; 9 positions agree with TRBD1. This CDR3 comprises 15 residues. V shed 5 bases, J shed 3 bases, and the junction held 8 bases outside the gene matches. In germline, CDR1 is SGHTA, CDR2 FQGNSA. The CDR3 loop reads CASSQTPGQGYEQYF. CDR3 nucleotide sequence: TGTGCCAGCAGCCAGACGCCGGGACAGGGCTACGAGCAGTACTTC.

A word on this clone: The sample has other DNA sequences that encode this CDR3 too. This rearrangement joins TRBV4-3 to TRBJ1-1; D is uncertain. The CDR3 is made up of 14 amino acids. The germline V and J ends were trimmed by 5 bases and 8 bases, with 18 bases remaining between them. Germline CDR1 and CDR2: LGHNA and YSLEER. CDR3 nucleotides: TGCGCCAGCAGCAAAAACAGATACGGCACCGAAGCTTTCTTT. Its protein is CASSKNRYGTEAFF.

J is TRBJ2-5 and V is TRBV14; 10 bases line up with TRBD2. With V trimmed by 8 bases and J by 5 bases, 11 bases remained unmatched. Germline-derived CDR1 and CDR2 are SGHDN and FVKESK. The CDR3 sequence is 15 residues long. As DNA, the CDR3 is TGTGCCAGCTCGCCCCTAGCGGGGGTGCGGGAGACCCAGTACTTC. It translates to CASSPLAGVRETQYF.

The chain links TRBV29-1 to TRBJ2-3; 9 bases line up with TRBD2. Trimming removed 2 bases from V and 4 bases from J; junction bases left unmatched: 7. Germline values: CDR1 SQVTM, CDR2 ANQGSEA. The CDR3 runs 15 residues. The CDR3 DNA reads TGCAGCGTTGAACTCATAGCGGGGGACGCAGATACGCAGTATTTT. Translating gives CSVELIAGDADTQYF.

The V gene is TRBV5-4, the J gene TRBJ2-1, with D possibly being TRBD2 (5 bases). V was pared by 2 bases and J by 8 bases, with 14 bases between. This CDR3 spans 14 amino acids. Germline lookup yields CDR1 SGHNT and CDR2 YYREEE (reference sequence). CDR3 in DNA: TGTGCCAGCAGCTTTAAGGTTAAGGAGGATGAGCAGTTCTTC. Translating gives CASSFKVKEDEQFF.

The V call is TRBV7-8, the J call TRBJ1-5; 7 bases are a match to TRBD1. In germline, CDR1 is SGHVS, CDR2 FQNEAQ. V was pared by 5 bases and J by 0 bases, with 7 bases of the junction left unmatched. This CDR3 spans 16 amino acids. The CDR3 DNA reads as TGTGCCAGCAGCCCAGGACAGGCGTATAGCAATCAGCCCCAGCATTTT. It yields the protein CASSPGQAYSNQPQHF.

The chain joins TRBV10-3 to TRBJ2-7; no reliable D call. The CDR3 runs to 12 residues. Trimming pared 2 bases from V and 6 bases from J, leaving 8 bases between. Per germline, CDR1 ENHRY and CDR2 SYGVKD. The CDR3, as DNA: TGTGCCATCAGTGAGCCCCAGCGCGAGCAGTACTTC. Amino acid sequence: CAISEPQREQYF.

The V gene is TRBV2, the J gene TRBJ1-4; no definite D call. Per germline, CDR1 SNHLY and CDR2 FYNNEI. The CDR3 is made up of 14 amino acids. Trimming left V 6 bases short and J 5 bases short, with 13 bases between. The CDR3 DNA reads as TGTGCCAGCAGGGGCCGTGAAGAAAATGAAAAACTGTTTTTT. Protein: CASRGREENEKLFF. Complete variable domain (other parts from reference TRBV2 and TRBJ1-4): EPEVTQTPSHQVTQMGQEVILRCVPISNHLYFYWYRQILGQKVEFLVSFYNNEISEKSEIFDDQFSVERPDGSNFTLKIRSTKLEDSAMYFCASRGREENEKLFFGSGTQLSVL.

The rearrangement joins TRBV5-1 to TRBJ1-2, with D maybe TRBD1 (5 bases). The CDR3 loop spans 15 amino acids. Germline V gene lookup returns CDR1 SGHRS and CDR2 YFSETQ. With 1 base removed from V and 2 bases from J, the gap between germline ends came to 12 bases. The CDR3 DNA follows: TGCGCCAGCAGCTTGTCAGTCCCAGGGAACTATGGCTACACCTTC. Translating gives CASSLSVPGNYGYTF.

V is TRBV29-1 and J is TRBJ2-2, with D perhaps TRBD2 (6 bases). Germline assignment: CDR1 SQVTM and CDR2 ANQGSEA. Between the trimmed V and J ends, which lost 6 bases and 0 bases, there was a span of 17 bases. The CDR3 length is 16 residues. In DNA, the CDR3 is TGCAGCGTGGGCTCTTTAGCGGATTCGAACACCGGGGAGCTGTTTTTT. It translates to CSVGSLADSNTGELFF.

V usage is TRBV5-4 and J usage is TRBJ1-1; D is uncertain. Trimming pared 2 bases from V and 1 base from J, leaving 6 bases between. Germline CDR1 reads SGHNT; CDR2 reads YYREEE (reference sequence). CDR3 length: 13 amino acids. CDR3 loop: CASSLWQNTEAFF. DNA for the CDR3: TGTGCCAGCAGCTTATGGCAGAACACTGAAGCTTTCTTT.

The rearrangement uses TRBV11-3 and TRBJ2-1; a weak D match, TRBD2 (5 bases). Trimming removed 1 base at V and 10 bases at J, with 14 bases between. CDR3 length equals 14 residues. Per the germline V gene, CDR1 is SGHNT and CDR2 is YENEEA. The CDR3 coding sequence is TGTGCCAGCAGCTTAGTTGGAGGCGGCCGCGAGCAGTTCTTC. Translated: CASSLVGGGREQFF.

V usage is TRBV6-5 and J usage is TRBJ2-7; 9 positions agree with TRBD1. V was pared by 5 bases and J by 5 bases, with 7 bases of the junction left unmatched. Looked up from germline, CDR1 is MNHEY and CDR2 is SVGAGI. The length of the CDR3 is 14 residues. The CDR3 is CASSAGQGRHEQYF. The CDR3 DNA reads TGTGCCAGCAGTGCGGGACAGGGTAGGCACGAGCAGTACTTC.